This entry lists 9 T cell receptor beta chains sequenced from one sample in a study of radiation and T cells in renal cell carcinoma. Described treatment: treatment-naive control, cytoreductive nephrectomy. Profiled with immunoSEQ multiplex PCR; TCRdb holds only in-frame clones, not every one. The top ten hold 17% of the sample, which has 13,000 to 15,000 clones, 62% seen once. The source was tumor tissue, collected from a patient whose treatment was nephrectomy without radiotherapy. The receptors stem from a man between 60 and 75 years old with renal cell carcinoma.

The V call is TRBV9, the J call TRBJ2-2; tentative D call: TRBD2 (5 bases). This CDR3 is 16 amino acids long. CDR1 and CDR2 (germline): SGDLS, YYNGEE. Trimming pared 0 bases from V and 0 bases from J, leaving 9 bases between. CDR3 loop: CASSVDSGSNTGELFF. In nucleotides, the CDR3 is TGTGCCAGCAGCGTAGACTCGGGATCGAACACCGGGGAGCTGTTTTTT. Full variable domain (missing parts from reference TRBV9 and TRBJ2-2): DSGVTQTPKHLITATGQRVTLRCSPRSGDLSVYWYQQSLDQGLQFLIQYYNGEERAKGNILERFSAQQFPDLHSELNLSSLELGDSALYFCASSVDSGSNTGELFFGEGSRLTVL.

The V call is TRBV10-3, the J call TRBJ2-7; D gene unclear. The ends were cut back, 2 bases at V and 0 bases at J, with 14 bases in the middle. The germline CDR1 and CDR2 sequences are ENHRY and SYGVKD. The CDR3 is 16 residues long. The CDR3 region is CAISEEGSVLSYEQYF. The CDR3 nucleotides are TGTGCCATCAGTGAGGAAGGCAGCGTCCTCTCCTACGAGCAGTACTTC.

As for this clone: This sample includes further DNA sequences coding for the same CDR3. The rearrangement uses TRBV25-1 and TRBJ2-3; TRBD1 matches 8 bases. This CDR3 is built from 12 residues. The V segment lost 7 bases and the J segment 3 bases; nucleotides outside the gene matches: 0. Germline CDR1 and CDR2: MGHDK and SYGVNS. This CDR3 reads CASNRGTDTQYF. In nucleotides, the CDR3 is TGTGCCAGCAACAGGGGGACAGATACGCAGTATTTT.

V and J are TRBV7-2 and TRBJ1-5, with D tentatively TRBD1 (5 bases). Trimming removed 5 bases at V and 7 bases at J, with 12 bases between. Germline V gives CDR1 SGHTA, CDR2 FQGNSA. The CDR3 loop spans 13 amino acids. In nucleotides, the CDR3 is TGTGCCAGCAGCGTCAGGGCGGAACAGCCCCAGCATTTT. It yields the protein CASSVRAEQPQHF.

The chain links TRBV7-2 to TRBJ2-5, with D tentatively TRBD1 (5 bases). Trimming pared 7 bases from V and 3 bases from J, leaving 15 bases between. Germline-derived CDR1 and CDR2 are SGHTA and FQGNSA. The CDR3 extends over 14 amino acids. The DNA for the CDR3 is TGTGCCAGCAATCGTTGGTCGACAGAAGAGACCCAGTACTTC. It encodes CASNRWSTEETQYF.

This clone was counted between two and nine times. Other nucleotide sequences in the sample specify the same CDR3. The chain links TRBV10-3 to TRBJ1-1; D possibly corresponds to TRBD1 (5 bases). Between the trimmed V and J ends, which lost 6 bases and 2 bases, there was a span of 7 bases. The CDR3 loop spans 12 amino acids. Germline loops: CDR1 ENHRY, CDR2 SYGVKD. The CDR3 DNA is TGTGCCATCAGGGGGCCTAACACTGAAGCTTTCTTT. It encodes CAIRGPNTEAFF.

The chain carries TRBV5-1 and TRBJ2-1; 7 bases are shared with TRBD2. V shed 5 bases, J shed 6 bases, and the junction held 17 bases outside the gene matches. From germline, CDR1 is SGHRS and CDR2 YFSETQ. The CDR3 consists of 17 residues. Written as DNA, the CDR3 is TGCGCCAGCAGTCCCGGGACTATCAGACCCCGAGTCAATGAGCAGTTCTTC. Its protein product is CASSPGTIRPRVNEQFF. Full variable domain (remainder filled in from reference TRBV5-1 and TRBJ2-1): KAGVTQTPRYLIKTRGQQVTLSCSPISGHRSVSWYQQTPGQGLQFLFEYFSETQRNKGNFPGRFSGRQFSNSRSEMNVSTLELGDSALYLCASSPGTIRPRVNEQFFGPGTRLTVL.

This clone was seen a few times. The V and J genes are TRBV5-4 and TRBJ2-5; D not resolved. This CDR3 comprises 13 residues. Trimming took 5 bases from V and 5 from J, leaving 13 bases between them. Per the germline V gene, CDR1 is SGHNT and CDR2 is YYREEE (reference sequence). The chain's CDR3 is CASSDRAWETQYF. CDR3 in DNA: TGTGCCAGCAGTGATCGGGCGTGGGAGACCCAGTACTTC. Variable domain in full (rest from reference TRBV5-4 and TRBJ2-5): ETGVTQSPTHLIKTRGQQVTLRCSSQSGHNTVSWYQQALGQGPQFIFQYYREEENGRGNFPPRFSGLQFPNYSSELNVNALELDDSALYLCASSDRAWETQYFGPGTRLLVL.

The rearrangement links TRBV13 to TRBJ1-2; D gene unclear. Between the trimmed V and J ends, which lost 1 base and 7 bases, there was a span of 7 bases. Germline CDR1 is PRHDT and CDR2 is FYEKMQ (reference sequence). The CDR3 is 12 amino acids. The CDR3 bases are TGTGCCAGCAGCTTAGATGGTGGTGGCTACACCTTC. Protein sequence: CASSLDGGGYTF.